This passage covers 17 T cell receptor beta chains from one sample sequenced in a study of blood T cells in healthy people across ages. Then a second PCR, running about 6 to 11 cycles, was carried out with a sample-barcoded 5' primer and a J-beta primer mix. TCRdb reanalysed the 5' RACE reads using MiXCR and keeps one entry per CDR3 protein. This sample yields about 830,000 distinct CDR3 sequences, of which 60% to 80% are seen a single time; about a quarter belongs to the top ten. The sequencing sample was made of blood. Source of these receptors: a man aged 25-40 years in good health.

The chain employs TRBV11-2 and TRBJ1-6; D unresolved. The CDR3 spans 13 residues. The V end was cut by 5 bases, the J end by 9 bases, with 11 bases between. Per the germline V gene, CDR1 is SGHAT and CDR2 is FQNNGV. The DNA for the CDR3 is TGTGCCAGCAGCCCCCCTGGACCTTCACCCCTCCACTTT. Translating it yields CASSPPGPSPLHF. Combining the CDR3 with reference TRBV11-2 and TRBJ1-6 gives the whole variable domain EAGVAQSPRYKIIEKRQSVAFWCNPISGHATLYWYQQILGQGPKLLIQFQNNGVVDDSQLPKDRFSAERLKGVDSTLKIQPAKLEDSAVYLCASSPPGPSPLHFGNGTRLTVT.

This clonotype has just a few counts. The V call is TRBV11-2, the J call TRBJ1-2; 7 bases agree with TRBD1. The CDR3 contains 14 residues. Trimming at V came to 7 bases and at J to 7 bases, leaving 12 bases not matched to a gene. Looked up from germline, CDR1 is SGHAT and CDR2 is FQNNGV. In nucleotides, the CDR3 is TGTGCCAGCACCCCAGGGACAGTGGATTGTGGCTACACCTTC. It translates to CASTPGTVDCGYTF.

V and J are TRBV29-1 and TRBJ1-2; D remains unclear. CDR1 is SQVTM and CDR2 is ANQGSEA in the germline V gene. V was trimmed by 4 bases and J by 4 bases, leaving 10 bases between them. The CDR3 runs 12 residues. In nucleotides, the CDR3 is TGCAGCGTTGGGGGTCCTGGCTATGGCTACACCTTC. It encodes CSVGGPGYGYTF.

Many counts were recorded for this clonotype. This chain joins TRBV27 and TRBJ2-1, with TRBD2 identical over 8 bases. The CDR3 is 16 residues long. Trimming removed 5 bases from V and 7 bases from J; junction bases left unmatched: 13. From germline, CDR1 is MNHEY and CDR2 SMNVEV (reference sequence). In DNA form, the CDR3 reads TGTGCCAGCAGTCCGACGAGCGGGGGCTTTTGGAATGAGCAGTTCTTC. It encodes CASSPTSGGFWNEQFF.

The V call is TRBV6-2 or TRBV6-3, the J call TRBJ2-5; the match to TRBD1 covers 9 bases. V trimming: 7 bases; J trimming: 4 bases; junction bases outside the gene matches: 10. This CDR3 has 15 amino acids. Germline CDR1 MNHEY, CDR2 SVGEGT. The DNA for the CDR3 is TGTGCCAGCAACGGACAGGGGACGAGAGGAGAGACCCAGTACTTC. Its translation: CASNGQGTRGETQYF.

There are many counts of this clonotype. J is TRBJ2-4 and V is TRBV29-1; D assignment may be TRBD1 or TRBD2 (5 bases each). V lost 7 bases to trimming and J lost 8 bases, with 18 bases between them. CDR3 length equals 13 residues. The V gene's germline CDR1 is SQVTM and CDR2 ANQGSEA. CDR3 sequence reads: CSAHQGPGDIQYF. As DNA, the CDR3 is TGCAGCGCCCATCAGGGCCCCGGGGACATTCAGTACTTC. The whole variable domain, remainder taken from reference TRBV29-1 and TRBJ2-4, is SAVISQKPSRDICQRGTSLTIQCQVDSQVTMMFWYRQQPGQSLTLIATANQGSEATYESGFVIDKFPISRPNLTFSTLTVSNMSPEDSSIYLCSAHQGPGDIQYFGAGTRLSVL.

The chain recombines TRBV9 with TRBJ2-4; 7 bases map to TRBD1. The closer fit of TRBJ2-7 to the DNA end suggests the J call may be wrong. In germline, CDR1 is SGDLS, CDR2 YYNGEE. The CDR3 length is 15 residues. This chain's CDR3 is CASSGRQGDSYEQYF. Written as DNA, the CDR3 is TGTGCCAGCAGCGGGCGACAGGGAGATTCCTACGAGCAGTACTTC.

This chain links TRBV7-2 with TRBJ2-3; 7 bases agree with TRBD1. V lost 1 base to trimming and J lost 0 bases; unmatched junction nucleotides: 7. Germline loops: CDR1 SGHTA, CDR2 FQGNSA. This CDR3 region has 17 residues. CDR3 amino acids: CASSLVGTEASTDTQYF. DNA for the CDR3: TGTGCCAGCAGCTTAGTGGGGACAGAAGCTAGCACAGATACGCAGTATTTT.

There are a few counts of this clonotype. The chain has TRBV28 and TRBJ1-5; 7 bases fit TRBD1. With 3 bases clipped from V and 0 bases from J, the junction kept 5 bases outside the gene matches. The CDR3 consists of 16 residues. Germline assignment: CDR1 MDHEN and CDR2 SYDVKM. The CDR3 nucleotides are TGTGCCAGCAGTTTGACCGGACAGGTTAGCAATCAGCCCCAGCATTTT. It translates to CASSLTGQVSNQPQHF.

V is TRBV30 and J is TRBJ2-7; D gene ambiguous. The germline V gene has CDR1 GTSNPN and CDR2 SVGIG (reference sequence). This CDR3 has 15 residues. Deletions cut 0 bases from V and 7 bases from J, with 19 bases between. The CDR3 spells CAWSVEQTVYNEQYF. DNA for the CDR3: TGTGCCTGGAGTGTCGAACAGACTGTATACAATGAGCAGTACTTC.

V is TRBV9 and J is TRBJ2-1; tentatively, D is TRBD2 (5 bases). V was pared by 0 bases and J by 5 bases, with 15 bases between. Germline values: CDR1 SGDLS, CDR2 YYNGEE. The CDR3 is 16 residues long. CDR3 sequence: CASSVGFDMEDNEQFF. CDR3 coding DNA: TGTGCCAGCAGCGTAGGATTCGATATGGAGGACAATGAGCAGTTCTTC.

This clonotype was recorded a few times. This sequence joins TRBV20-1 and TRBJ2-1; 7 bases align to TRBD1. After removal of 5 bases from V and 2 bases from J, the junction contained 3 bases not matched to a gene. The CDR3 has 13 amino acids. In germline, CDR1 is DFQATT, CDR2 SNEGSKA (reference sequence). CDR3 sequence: CSAPGQPYNEQFF. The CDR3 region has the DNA TGCAGTGCTCCGGGACAGCCCTACAATGAGCAGTTCTTC.

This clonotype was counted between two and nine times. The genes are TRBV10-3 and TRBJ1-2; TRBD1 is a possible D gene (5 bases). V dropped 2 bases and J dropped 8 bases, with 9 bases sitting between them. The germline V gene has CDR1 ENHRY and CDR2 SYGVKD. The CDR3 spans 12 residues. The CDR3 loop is CAISEKGTGYTF. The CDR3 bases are TGTGCCATCAGTGAGAAGGGGACCGGCTACACCTTC.

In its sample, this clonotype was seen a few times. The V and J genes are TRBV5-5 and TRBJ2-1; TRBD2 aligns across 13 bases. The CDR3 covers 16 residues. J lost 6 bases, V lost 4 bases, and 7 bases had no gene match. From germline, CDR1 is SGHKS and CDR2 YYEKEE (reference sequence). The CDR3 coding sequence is TGTGCCAGCAGCCCTACCGGGACTAGCGGGATCAATGAGCAGTTCTTC. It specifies CASSPTGTSGINEQFF.

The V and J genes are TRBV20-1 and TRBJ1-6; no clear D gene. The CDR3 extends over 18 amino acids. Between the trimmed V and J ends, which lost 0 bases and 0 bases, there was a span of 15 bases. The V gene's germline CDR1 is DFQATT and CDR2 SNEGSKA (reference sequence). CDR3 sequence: CSARDVARMSSYNSPLHF. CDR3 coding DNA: TGCAGTGCTAGAGATGTGGCCAGGATGAGCTCCTATAATTCACCCCTCCACTTT.

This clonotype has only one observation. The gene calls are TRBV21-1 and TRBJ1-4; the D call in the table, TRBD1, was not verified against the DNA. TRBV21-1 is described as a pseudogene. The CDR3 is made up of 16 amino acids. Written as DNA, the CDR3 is TGTGCCAGCAGCAAAGGCACCCCGGGACAGGGGGCGAAACTGTTTTTT. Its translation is CASSKGTPGQGAKLFF.

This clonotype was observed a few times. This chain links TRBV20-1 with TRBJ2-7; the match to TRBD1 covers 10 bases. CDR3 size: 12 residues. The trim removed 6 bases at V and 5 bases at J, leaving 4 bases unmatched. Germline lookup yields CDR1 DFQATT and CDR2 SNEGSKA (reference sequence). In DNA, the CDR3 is TGCAGTGCGACGGGACAGGGGAACGAGCAGTACTTC. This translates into CSATGQGNEQYF.